These 27 T cell receptor beta chains were all obtained from the same sample, sequenced in a study of shared clonotypes between healthy human individuals. The table came from immunoSEQ multiplex PCR; TCRdb's copy has only in-frame clones and leaves some out. Found here are about 2 million clones, 90% to 95% of them singletons; the top ten hold 0.13%. Sample: naive CD4+ T cells sorted from blood. Described subset: CD45RA+ positively selected. The receptors derive from a man between 18 and 35 years old in good health.

The chain has TRBV5-4 and TRBJ2-7; TRBD1 matches 9 bases. CDR1 SGHNT and CDR2 YYREEE come from the germline V gene (reference sequence). The ends lost 3 bases at V and 5 bases at J; junction bases unmatched: 9. The CDR3 totals 15 residues. The DNA for the CDR3 is TGTGCCAGCAGCTCCGGACAGGGGCCTTCAAACGAGCAGTACTTC. This sequence encodes CASSSGQGPSNEQYF.

The chain couples TRBV7-9 to TRBJ1-1; unclear D gene. The V end lost 4 bases, the J end lost 0 bases, and 12 bases lay between the germline ends. Germline-derived CDR1 and CDR2 are SEHNR and FQNEAQ (reference sequence). The length of the CDR3 is 15 residues. This CDR3 reads CASSSYDGMNTEAFF. CDR3 in DNA: TGTGCCAGCAGCTCATATGACGGGATGAACACTGAAGCTTTCTTT.

Concerning this clone: Other DNA sequences of this sample code for an identical CDR3. The V call is TRBV30, the J call TRBJ2-1; 9 nucleotides align to TRBD2. The CDR3 consists of 15 residues. The ends lost 0 bases at V and 7 bases at J; junction bases unmatched: 7. Germline-derived CDR1 and CDR2 are GTSNPN and SVGIG (reference sequence). CDR3 sequence: CAWSVRAGGGNEQFF. The CDR3 coding sequence is TGTGCCTGGAGTGTTCGTGCGGGAGGGGGAAATGAGCAGTTCTTC.

The rearrangement uses TRBV7-9 and TRBJ1-6, with D maybe TRBD1 (5 bases). The V end was cut by 5 bases, the J end by 5 bases, with 13 bases between. Germline assignment: CDR1 SEHNR and CDR2 FQNEAQ (reference sequence). The CDR3 is 15 amino acids. The chain's CDR3 is CASSKGDGNNSPLHF. CDR3 in DNA: TGTGCCAGCAGCAAAGGGGACGGAAATAATTCACCCCTCCACTTT.

The CDR3 bases are TGTGCCAGCAGTTTGGATAGCGGGGACAATTACGAGCAGTACTTC. It specifies CASSLDSGDNYEQYF. The chain couples TRBV28 to TRBJ2-7; 8 bases are shared with TRBD2. The J segment lost 4 bases and the V segment lost 3 bases, leaving 8 bases of the junction unmatched. CDR1 and CDR2 (germline): MDHEN, SYDVKM. The CDR3 has 15 amino acids.

The CDR3 bases are TGTGCCAGCAGCCCCGGTGGCAGCTCCTACGAGCAGTACTTC. Residues: CASSPGGSSYEQYF. The V and J genes are TRBV7-3 and TRBJ2-7; no clear D. V was pared by 5 bases and J by 0 bases, with 11 bases between. The CDR3 sequence is 14 residues long. Germline V CDR1 and CDR2: SGHTA, FQGTGA. Based on the CDR3 plus reference TRBV7-3 and TRBJ2-7, the full variable domain is GAGVSQTPSNKVTEKGKYVELRCDPISGHTALYWYRQSLGQGPEFLIYFQGTGAADDSGLPNDRFFAVRPEGSVSTLKIQRTERGDSAVYLCASSPGGSSYEQYFGPGTRLTVT.

This chain joins TRBV7-8 and TRBJ1-2; D not certain. This CDR3 has 13 amino acids. The V end was cut by 1 base, the J end by 8 bases, with 11 bases between. CDR1 SGHVS and CDR2 FQNEAQ come from the germline V gene. The DNA for the CDR3 is TGTGCCAGCAGCTTAGTTCCAGGATACGGCTACACCTTC. It translates to CASSLVPGYGYTF.

The chain couples TRBV6-5 to TRBJ1-1; D gene unclear. Germline loops: CDR1 MNHEY, CDR2 SVGAGI. This CDR3 spans 13 amino acids. The V and J ends lost 5 bases and 6 bases respectively, with 13 bases between them. Here the CDR3 reads CASSLGSTPEAFF. CDR3 DNA sequence: TGTGCCAGCAGTCTTGGGTCGACGCCTGAAGCTTTCTTT.

This clone occurred many times. V and J are TRBV30 and TRBJ1-1; D is uncertain. CDR3 length: 12 amino acids. Germline CDR1 is GTSNPN and CDR2 is SVGIG (reference sequence). With 4 bases removed from V and 1 base from J, the gap between germline ends came to 7 bases. CDR3 coding DNA: TGTGCCTGGATCCGCACGAACACTGAAGCTTTCTTT. Protein: CAWIRTNTEAFF. Based on the CDR3 plus reference TRBV30 and TRBJ1-1, the full variable domain is SQTIHQWPATLVQPVGSPLSLECTVEGTSNPNLYWYRQAAGRGLQLLFYSVGIGQISSEVPQNLSASRPQDRQFILSSKKLLLSDSGFYLCAWIRTNTEAFFGQGTRLTVV.

Of note for this clone: This same CDR3 is encoded by further DNA sequences in the sample. The V and J genes are TRBV7-2 and TRBJ2-7; TRBD1 matches 10 bases. CDR3 size: 15 residues. Trimming removed 5 bases from V and 2 bases from J; junction bases left unmatched: 6. CDR1 SGHTA and CDR2 FQGNSA come from the germline V gene. CDR3 region: CASSRPGTGAYEQYF. CDR3 nucleotides: TGTGCCAGCAGCCGACCCGGGACAGGGGCCTACGAGCAGTACTTC.

The chain uses TRBV7-2 and TRBJ2-5; D gene unclear. The CDR3 loop spans 13 amino acids. V lost 3 bases to trimming and J lost 5 bases, with 10 bases between them. Germline V gene data show CDR1 as SGHTA and CDR2 as FQGNSA. This chain's CDR3 is CASSLEWTETQYF. In DNA, the CDR3 is TGTGCCAGCAGCTTGGAGTGGACGGAGACCCAGTACTTC.

On this clone: The same CDR3 arises from other DNA sequences in this sample as well. The V call is TRBV27, the J call TRBJ2-7; no clear D gene. Germline V gene lookup returns CDR1 MNHEY and CDR2 SMNVEV (reference sequence). The CDR3 contains 14 residues. Trimming cost V 0 bases and J 2 bases, with 8 bases left between them. This chain's CDR3 is CASSLSIGPYEQYF. CDR3 coding DNA: TGTGCCAGCAGTTTATCGATCGGGCCCTACGAGCAGTACTTC.

V gene TRBV7-3 combines with J gene TRBJ2-5; tentatively, D is TRBD1 (6 bases). V lost 2 bases and J 4 bases, leaving 11 bases between the germline ends. In germline, CDR1 is SGHTA, CDR2 FQGTGA. The CDR3 totals 14 residues. CDR3 sequence: CASSLLAGAETQYF. DNA for the CDR3: TGTGCCAGCAGCTTACTGGCAGGGGCAGAGACCCAGTACTTC.

The rearrangement uses TRBV2 and TRBJ2-3; 8 bases agree with TRBD1. With V trimmed by 8 bases and J by 2 bases, 9 bases remained unmatched. Germline CDR1 and CDR2: SNHLY and FYNNEI. The CDR3 is 15 residues long. CDR3 sequence: CASLRQGRYTDTQYF. Written as DNA, the CDR3 is TGTGCCAGCCTCAGACAGGGGCGATACACAGATACGCAGTATTTT. The whole variable domain, remainder taken from reference TRBV2 and TRBJ2-3, is EPEVTQTPSHQVTQMGQEVILRCVPISNHLYFYWYRQILGQKVEFLVSFYNNEISEKSEIFDDQFSVERPDGSNFTLKIRSTKLEDSAMYFCASLRQGRYTDTQYFGPGTRLTVL.

This chain connects TRBV10-1 to TRBJ1-1; TRBD1 matches 8 bases. Looked up from germline, CDR1 is WNHNN and CDR2 is SYGVQD (reference sequence). The CDR3 is made up of 15 amino acids. Trimming took 2 bases from V and 6 from J; bases not matched to a gene: 8. This CDR3 reads CASSEGDRTGSEAFF. CDR3 nucleotides: TGCGCCAGCAGTGAGGGGGATAGGACAGGGTCTGAAGCTTTCTTT.

A note on this clone: Different DNA sequences within this sample yield the same CDR3. The chain recombines TRBV11-2 with TRBJ2-7; TRBD2 is a possible D gene (6 bases). Germline-derived CDR1 and CDR2 are SGHAT and FQNNGV. The length of the CDR3 is 14 residues. V was clipped by 5 bases and J by 1 base, with 12 bases between them. Written as DNA, the CDR3 is TGTGCCAGCAGCCCAGAGACTAGTTCCTACGAGCAGTACTTC. It is translated as CASSPETSSYEQYF.

The rearrangement uses TRBV4-1 and TRBJ2-7; possibly TRBD1 for D (6 bases). The CDR3 extends over 13 amino acids. Germline loops: CDR1 MGHRA, CDR2 YSYEKL. V gave up 3 bases and J gave up 2 bases, with 8 bases separating them. CDR3 sequence reads: CASSHPGAYEQYF. CDR3 sequence (DNA): TGCGCCAGCAGCCATCCAGGGGCCTACGAGCAGTACTTC.

The V and J genes are TRBV7-2 and TRBJ2-7, with unresolved D. CDR1 is SGHTA and CDR2 is FQGNSA in the germline V gene. V dropped 5 bases and J dropped 3 bases, with 8 bases sitting between them. The CDR3 spans 12 residues. The CDR3 coding sequence is TGTGCCAGCAGCAGACCTGGCTACGAGCAGTACTTC. Amino acids: CASSRPGYEQYF.

This clone was observed at least ten times. In the same sample, other DNA sequences code for this CDR3. The chain is built from TRBV4-3 and TRBJ1-6, with TRBD1 as a possible D gene (6 bases). From germline, CDR1 is LGHNA and CDR2 YSLEER. The CDR3 length is 17 residues. The ends were cut back, 3 bases at V and 4 bases at J, with 16 bases in the middle. The CDR3 coding sequence is TGCGCCAGCAGCCACGAAAACACAGGGTCTTATAATTCACCCCTCCACTTT. This sequence encodes CASSHENTGSYNSPLHF.

V usage is TRBV29-1 and J usage is TRBJ2-3; possible D gene TRBD2, 6 bases. This CDR3 has 15 residues. In germline, CDR1 is SQVTM, CDR2 ANQGSEA. The V and J ends lost 6 bases and 1 base respectively, with 17 bases between them. The CDR3 sequence is CSVGGGRGGTDTQYF. The CDR3 region has the DNA TGCAGCGTGGGTGGGGGGAGAGGTGGCACAGATACGCAGTATTTT.

Points on this clone: One end of the junction is discordant with germline, which a read error may explain. The rearrangement uses TRBV2 and TRBJ1-3; TRBD1 might be the D (5 bases). This CDR3 is built from 14 residues. Germline loops: CDR1 SNHLY, CDR2 FYNNEI. The CDR3 is CASREGHSGNTIYF. For the CDR3, the DNA is TGTGCCAGCAGGGAAGGACACTCTGGAAACACCATATATTTT.

This chain joins TRBV28 and TRBJ1-5; D is possibly TRBD1 (5 bases). Germline V CDR1 and CDR2: MDHEN, SYDVKM. V lost 8 bases and J lost 2, with 16 bases in between. The length of the CDR3 is 15 residues. The CDR3 spells CASLGGERGNQPQHF. Here the CDR3 DNA reads TGTGCCAGCTTAGGAGGGGAACGGGGCAATCAGCCCCAGCATTTT.

The V gene is TRBV6-1, the J gene TRBJ2-7, with D perhaps matching TRBD1 (6 bases). Germline V gives CDR1 MNHNS, CDR2 SASEGT. Trimming left V 6 bases short and J 7 bases short, with 13 bases between. The CDR3 is made up of 12 amino acids. This CDR3 is CASRGRGLEQYF. The CDR3 bases are TGTGCCAGCAGAGGCAGGGGATTGGAGCAGTACTTC.

The chain is built from TRBV5-1 and TRBJ1-2; D unresolved. The CDR3 loop spans 17 amino acids. Germline-derived CDR1 and CDR2 are SGHRS and YFSETQ. Deletions cut 4 bases from V and 4 bases from J, with 23 bases between. The CDR3 loop is CASSPGRGGTKVYGYTF. DNA for the CDR3: TGCGCCAGCAGCCCCGGCCGAGGTGGCACGAAGGTCTATGGCTACACCTTC. The full variable domain, with the rest looked up from reference TRBV5-1 and TRBJ1-2, is KAGVTQTPRYLIKTRGQQVTLSCSPISGHRSVSWYQQTPGQGLQFLFEYFSETQRNKGNFPGRFSGRQFSNSRSEMNVSTLELGDSALYLCASSPGRGGTKVYGYTFGSGTRLTVV.

The chain has TRBV5-4 and TRBJ2-7; D possibly corresponds to TRBD2 (5 bases). This CDR3 is 14 amino acids long. The germline V and J ends were trimmed by 4 bases and 7 bases, with 18 bases remaining between them. Germline-derived CDR1 and CDR2 are SGHNT and YYREEE (reference sequence). The CDR3 protein is CASSPGPQTGEQYF. CDR3 coding DNA: TGTGCCAGCAGCCCTGGCCCTCAGACGGGAGAGCAGTACTTC.

The chain links TRBV7-3 to TRBJ1-1; no definite D call. The CDR3 has 13 amino acids. Trimming removed 2 bases from V and 5 bases from J, with 9 bases in between. CDR1 and CDR2 (germline): SGHTA, FQGTGA. The CDR3 loop is CASSLGERTEAFF. CDR3 coding DNA: TGTGCCAGCAGCTTAGGGGAGCGTACTGAAGCTTTCTTT. Full variable domain (missing parts from reference TRBV7-3 and TRBJ1-1): GAGVSQTPSNKVTEKGKYVELRCDPISGHTALYWYRQSLGQGPEFLIYFQGTGAADDSGLPNDRFFAVRPEGSVSTLKIQRTERGDSAVYLCASSLGERTEAFFGQGTRLTVV.

This clone was observed a single time. The gene calls are TRBV7-6 and TRBJ2-7; D gene ambiguous. Trimming shortened V by 5 bases and J by 0 bases, and 5 bases separated the two germline ends. The CDR3 contains 12 residues. CDR1 and CDR2 (germline): SGHVS, FNYEAQ. The CDR3 is CASSGYSYEQYF. The CDR3 nucleotides are TGTGCCAGCAGCGGGTACTCCTACGAGCAGTACTTC.